The text below deals with one TCR beta chain. Its antigen is undetermined. The data belong to a study of cytomegalovirus exposure and HLA in healthy donors. Study information: Earlier findings included 90 million to 120 million unique TCR beta sequences obtained from 180 million or so T cells.

Regarding the study as a whole: A later analysis found common viral pathogens apparently linked to several of the most significant clusters. In an earlier analysis, productive rearrangement rates for most beta V segments clustered near 87% or 30%.

Primers: 60 Vbeta forward and 13 Jbeta reverse. In the original analysis: In a later analysis, of some 80 million unique beta chains, around 11 million appeared in at least two donors. The table came from immunoSEQ multiplex PCR; TCRdb's copy has only in-frame clones and leaves some out. The V and J calls and the clone size are those of that table, but D and trimming were determined from the DNA. The sample carries roughly 120,000 clones, 75% to 85% recorded once. This receptor was identified in a woman under 30 in good health and CMV-seropositive. Sequenced sample: PBMCs.

This CDR3 is CASSHLLAGAEETQYF. CDR3 coding DNA: TGCGCCAGCAGCCACTTACTAGCGGGGGCTGAAGAGACCCAGTACTTC. This chain joins TRBV4-1 and TRBJ2-5; TRBD2 aligns across 11 bases. This CDR3 spans 16 amino acids. V shed 3 bases and J 3 bases; nucleotides not matched to a gene: 6. Germline V lookup: CDR1 MGHRA, CDR2 YSYEKL.